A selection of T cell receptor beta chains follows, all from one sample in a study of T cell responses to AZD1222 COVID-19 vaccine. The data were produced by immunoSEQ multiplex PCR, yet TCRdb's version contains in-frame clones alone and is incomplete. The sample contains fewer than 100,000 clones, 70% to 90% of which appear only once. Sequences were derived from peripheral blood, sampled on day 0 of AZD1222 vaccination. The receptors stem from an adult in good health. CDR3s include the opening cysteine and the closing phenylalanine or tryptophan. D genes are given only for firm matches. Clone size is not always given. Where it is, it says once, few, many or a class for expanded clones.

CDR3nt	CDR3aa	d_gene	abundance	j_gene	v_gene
TGTGCCAGCTCACCAGGAGCGGGAGAGGACGACGAGCAGTACTTC	CASSPGAGEDDEQYF	TRBD2	NA	TRBJ2-7	TRBV18
TGTGCCAGCAGCGCCTCAGGGGGGGTCAATCAGCCCCAGCATTTT	CASSASGGVNQPQHF	TRBD1	medium-sized	TRBJ1-5	TRBV9
TGTGCCATCAGTGAGGCCTCGGGTGTCGCGGGGGAGCTGTTTTTT	CAISEASGVAGELFF	NA	NA	TRBJ2-2	TRBV10-3
TGTGCCAGTAGTAGCCGGGCAAACACCGGGGAGCTGTTTTTT	CASSSRANTGELFF	NA	NA	TRBJ2-2	TRBV19
TGTGCCAGCAGTGGCCAGACCCTGAGTGGCAATCAGCCCCAGCATTTT	CASSGQTLSGNQPQHF	NA	NA	TRBJ1-5	TRBV6-4
TGTGCCAGCAGCCGAGGCGGGGCTGGGGGTGAAAAACTGTTTTTT	CASSRGGAGGEKLFF	NA	NA	TRBJ1-4	TRBV9
TGTGCCAGCAGTAAACAGGGAGTCACTGAAGCTTTCTTT	CASSKQGVTEAFF	NA	NA	TRBJ1-1	TRBV6-5
TGCAGTGCTCAGGAGGTTACTGAAGCTTTCTTT	CSAQEVTEAFF	NA	NA	TRBJ1-1	TRBV20-1
TGCGCCAGCAGCATAACAGGGGGCCTGCCCTCCTACAATGAGCAGTTCTTC	CASSITGGLPSYNEQFF	TRBD1	NA	TRBJ2-1	TRBV5-1
TGTGCCTCCCGCGGTGGGGCAGGGGGCACAGATACGCAGTATTTT	CASRGGAGGTDTQYF	NA	NA	TRBJ2-3	TRBV6-6
TGTGCCAGCAGTCGCTCACTTAGCGACTCACCCCTCCACTTT	CASSRSLSDSPLHF	NA	NA	TRBJ1-6	TRBV6-2/TRBV6-3
TGTGCCAGTAGTATGCAAGTAAGCTCTGGGGCCAACGTCCTGACTTTC	CASSMQVSSGANVLTF	NA	NA	TRBJ2-6	TRBV19
TGTGCCAGCAGCCCAGACGGCGGGGAGCTGTTTTTT	CASSPDGGELFF	NA	NA	TRBJ2-2	TRBV9
TGTGCCAGCAGCTTAGAAGGCAGCGGAAAGTATGCAACTAATGAAAAACTGTTTTTT	CASSLEGSGKYATNEKLFF	NA	NA	TRBJ1-4	TRBV7-7
TGTGCCATGGGGGTTGACGACACTGAAGCTTTCTTT	CAMGVDDTEAFF	NA	NA	TRBJ1-1	TRBV10-3
TGTGCCAGCAGTTACGTTTCCCAGGGTGGCTACACCTTC	CASSYVSQGGYTF	NA	NA	TRBJ1-2	TRBV6-2/TRBV6-3
TGTGCCAGCAGTTACAGAGTCCCTCACGGAACCCAGTACTTC	CASSYRVPHGTQYF	NA	NA	TRBJ2-5	TRBV6-5
TGCAGCGTAGACAGGGTGACTGAAGCTTTCTTT	CSVDRVTEAFF	TRBD1	NA	TRBJ1-1	TRBV29-1
TGTGCCAGCAACACTGACCCAACTAATGAAAAACTGTTTTTT	CASNTDPTNEKLFF	NA	NA	TRBJ1-4	TRBV6-8
TGCGCCAGCAGCTTGGTGTGGACCCCCTCCTCAGATACGCAGTATTTT	CASSLVWTPSSDTQYF	NA	NA	TRBJ2-3	TRBV5-1
TGCGCCAGCAGCTACGACCAGAGCTATGGCTACACCTTC	CASSYDQSYGYTF	NA	NA	TRBJ1-2	TRBV5-1
TGTGCCAGCAGCTTCAAGGGGGGGGCAGATACGCAGTATTTT	CASSFKGGADTQYF	NA	NA	TRBJ2-3	TRBV7-8
TGTGCCAGCAGCCCCGGGACTAGCGGGAGAAATACGCTAACGCAGTATTTT	CASSPGTSGRNTLTQYF	TRBD2	NA	TRBJ2-3	TRBV4-2
TGTGCCAGCAGCCCGGGACAGAACTCCGGGGAGCTGTTTTTT	CASSPGQNSGELFF	TRBD1	NA	TRBJ2-2	TRBV11-3
TGCAGTGTGTTAGACATCAAGGGCTACACCTTC	CSVLDIKGYTF	NA	once	TRBJ1-2	TRBV20-1
TGTGCCAGCACCTTGGGGACAGGGGGGAATTCACCCCTCCACTTT	CASTLGTGGNSPLHF	TRBD1	NA	TRBJ1-6	TRBV4-2
TGTGCCAGCAGCCTATCGTCCGGGGATTATGGCTACACCTTC	CASSLSSGDYGYTF	NA	NA	TRBJ1-2	TRBV7-3
TGTGCCAGCAGCCCTTGGGGGGCCAATCAGCCCCAGCATTTT	CASSPWGANQPQHF	NA	NA	TRBJ1-5	TRBV7-6
TGTGCCAGCAGTGTCCCCGGGGGGGGCGTCGTTGAAAAACTGTTTTTT	CASSVPGGGVVEKLFF	NA	NA	TRBJ1-4	TRBV28